Presented here are 10 T cell receptor beta chains from one specimen sequenced in a study of blood T cell repertoires in COVID-19. Profiling relied on immunoSEQ multiplex PCR, and the TCRdb table lists in-frame clones only, not all of them. Of some 140,000 clones listed, roughly 83% were seen once; the top ten hold about 1.3%. The sequencing sample was made of peripheral blood. These receptors came from a man between 60 and 75 years old with acute or convalescent COVID-19.

This clone occurred once. V is TRBV24-1 and J is TRBJ1-4; TRBD1 agrees at 10 bases. This CDR3 has 17 residues. Germline loops: CDR1 KGHDR, CDR2 SFDVKD. V lost 2 bases and J lost 2; bases outside the gene matches: 4. The CDR3, as DNA: TGTGCCACCAGTGATTCCGGACAGGGGGGTACTAATGAAAAACTGTTTTTT. Protein product: CATSDSGQGGTNEKLFF.

V usage is TRBV6-1 and J usage is TRBJ2-7, with 9 positions matching TRBD2. The CDR3 sequence is 14 residues long. From germline, CDR1 is MNHNS and CDR2 SASEGT. V trimming: 3 bases; J trimming: 1 base; junction bases outside the gene matches: 1. CDR3 DNA sequence: TGTGCCAGCAGTGACCTAGCGGGATCCTACGAGCAGTACTTC. It translates to CASSDLAGSYEQYF.

The rearrangement joins TRBV5-4 to TRBJ1-2; the D is unclear. This CDR3 has 14 amino acids. Germline values: CDR1 SGHNT, CDR2 YYREEE (reference sequence). Trimming removed 0 bases from V and 1 base from J, with 7 bases in between. DNA of the CDR3: TGTGCCAGCAGCTTGGGTCGGGATAACTATGGCTACACCTTC. Translation gives CASSLGRDNYGYTF.

This sequence joins TRBV13 and TRBJ1-1; a weak D match, TRBD1 (5 bases). Trimming took 0 bases from V and 1 from J, leaving 9 bases between them. Germline V gene data show CDR1 as PRHDT and CDR2 as FYEKMQ (reference sequence). The CDR3 extends over 15 amino acids. CDR3 sequence (DNA): TGTGCCAGCAGCTTAGGCGCAGGGTGGAACACTGAAGCTTTCTTT. It yields the protein CASSLGAGWNTEAFF.

The genes are TRBV5-1 and TRBJ1-6; 7 bases are a match to TRBD1. The CDR3 is 15 amino acids. Germline CDR1 is SGHRS and CDR2 is YFSETQ. Losses at the gene ends were 4 bases for V and 5 bases for J; bases not matched to a gene: 6. This CDR3 reads CASSRETGNNSPLHF. For the CDR3, the DNA is TGCGCCAGCAGCCGAGAGACAGGGAATAATTCACCCCTCCACTTT.

The rearrangement uses TRBV28 and TRBJ1-6; tentatively, D is TRBD1 (6 bases). Germline lookup yields CDR1 MDHEN and CDR2 SYDVKM. Between the trimmed V and J ends, which lost 5 bases and 7 bases, there was a span of 12 bases. The CDR3 totals 14 residues. CDR3 coding DNA: TGTGCCAGCAGTGCAACAGGGACGAATTCACCCCTCCACTTT. It specifies CASSATGTNSPLHF.

V gene TRBV24-1 combines with J gene TRBJ2-3; a weak D match, TRBD2 (6 bases). Trimming stripped 11 bases from V and 3 bases from J, with 14 bases between. Germline loops: CDR1 KGHDR, CDR2 SFDVKD. The CDR3 is made up of 13 amino acids. DNA of the CDR3: TGTGCCAGCCGTGACGGGGGTACAGATACGCAGTATTTT. Translating gives CASRDGGTDTQYF.

CDR3 protein: CASSHGTGGLFGELFF. In DNA form, the CDR3 reads TGTGCCAGTAGTCATGGGACAGGGGGCTTGTTCGGGGAGCTGTTTTTT. The V and J genes are TRBV19 and TRBJ2-2, with 12 bases matching TRBD1. V trimming: 5 bases; J trimming: 7 bases; junction bases outside the gene matches: 8. Germline V lookup: CDR1 LNHDA, CDR2 SQIVND (reference sequence). This CDR3 is 16 amino acids long.

This clone came up a few times. The genes are TRBV10-3 and TRBJ2-7; D is possibly TRBD2 (6 bases). This CDR3 is built from 15 residues. The germline CDR1 and CDR2 sequences are ENHRY and SYGVKD. The ends were cut back, 2 bases at V and 6 bases at J, with 17 bases in the middle. CDR3 sequence reads: CAISEVAGRGTEQYF. CDR3 sequence (DNA): TGTGCCATCAGTGAGGTTGCGGGGCGTGGGACCGAGCAGTACTTC.

The V gene is TRBV6-5, the J gene TRBJ1-6, with D unclear. Between the trimmed V and J ends, which lost 7 bases and 0 bases, there was a span of 4 bases. Germline V gene sequence: CDR1 MNHEY, CDR2 SVGAGI. The CDR3 is made up of 13 amino acids. The CDR3 DNA sequence: TGTGCCAGCATAGTCTCCTATAATTCACCCCTCCACTTT. Its protein product is CASIVSYNSPLHF.